This passage covers 26 T cell receptor beta chains from one sample sequenced in a study of blood T cell repertoires in COVID-19. Sequencing was performed with immunoSEQ multiplex PCR; in TCRdb, only in-frame clones are kept and a portion is missing. The sample holds about 280,000 clones, about nine tenths seen once. The sample taken for sequencing was peripheral blood. The receptors stem from a woman aged 25 to 45 with COVID-19, enrolled during active disease.

The chain recombines TRBV6-5 with TRBJ2-1; D uncertain. The ends were cut back, 5 bases at V and 3 bases at J, with 2 bases in the middle. The CDR3 is made up of 11 amino acids. Germline V lookup: CDR1 MNHEY, CDR2 SVGAGI. This CDR3 reads CASSRYNEQFF. The CDR3 bases are TGTGCCAGCAGTCGCTACAATGAGCAGTTCTTC.

V gene TRBV12-3 or TRBV12-4 combines with J gene TRBJ1-5; D is unclear. The CDR3 is made up of 12 amino acids. V was shortened by 5 bases and J by 7 bases, with 9 bases between the two germline ends. CDR3 DNA: TGTGCCAGCAGTCGAGGTGGACAGCCCCAGCATTTT. Residues: CASSRGGQPQHF.

The V call is TRBV13, the J call TRBJ1-1; D remains ambiguous. The CDR3 covers 12 residues. Per germline, CDR1 PRHDT and CDR2 FYEKMQ (reference sequence). Trimming removed 5 bases from V and 4 bases from J, with 8 bases in between. The CDR3 nucleotides are TGTGCCAGCAGCCTGGAGAGCACTGAAGCTTTCTTT. Translated, it gives CASSLESTEAFF.

The V and J genes are TRBV19 and TRBJ1-5, with D uncertain. Trimming removed 6 bases at V and 3 bases at J, with 6 bases between. Germline CDR1 and CDR2: LNHDA and SQIVND (reference sequence). The CDR3 is 12 residues long. CDR3 in DNA: TGTGCCAGTAGCTTTTTCAATCAGCCCCAGCATTTT. Translated: CASSFFNQPQHF.

The chain employs TRBV4-1 and TRBJ2-5; D unclear. This CDR3 region has 14 residues. The germline V gene has CDR1 MGHRA and CDR2 YSYEKL. V was trimmed by 0 bases and J by 5 bases, leaving 10 bases between them. DNA for the CDR3: TGCGCCAGCAGCCAAGACCCCGGCAGGGAGACCCAGTACTTC. Encoded protein: CASSQDPGRETQYF.

The chain links TRBV11-2 to TRBJ2-7; 8 nucleotides line up with TRBD1. This CDR3 region has 14 residues. CDR1 and CDR2 (germline): SGHAT, FQNNGV. The V gene end was trimmed by 5 bases and the J gene end by 1 base; junction bases not matched to a gene: 4. CDR3 sequence: CASSRDRTSYEQYF. The CDR3 coding sequence is TGTGCCAGCAGCCGGGACAGGACTTCCTACGAGCAGTACTTC.

J is TRBJ1-1 and V is TRBV15; D perhaps matches TRBD1 (5 bases). From germline, CDR1 is LNHNV and CDR2 YYDKDF (reference sequence). V lost 3 bases and J 4 bases, leaving 21 bases between the germline ends. The CDR3 has 17 residues. The CDR3 bases are TGTGCCACCAGCAGTGATCAAACAGGAGGGAAGGGCACTGAAGCTTTCTTT. Translated: CATSSDQTGGKGTEAFF.

The chain has TRBV20-1 and TRBJ1-2, with TRBD1 identical over 7 bases. Unmatched junction bases numbered 19, after V lost 3 bases and J lost 12 bases. This CDR3 region has 15 residues. Looked up from germline, CDR1 is DFQATT and CDR2 is SNEGSKA (reference sequence). DNA of the CDR3: TGCAGTGCTAGTGACCCCCTAGGGACAGTTGGATTCGACACCTTC. It yields the protein CSASDPLGTVGFDTF.

The chain combines TRBV29-1 with TRBJ1-1; D is unclear. Trimming cost V 5 bases and J 7 bases, with 8 bases left between them. The CDR3 consists of 10 residues. Germline assignment: CDR1 SQVTM and CDR2 ANQGSEA. CDR3 in amino acids: CSVTRDEAFF. CDR3 sequence (DNA): TGCAGCGTTACTAGGGATGAAGCTTTCTTT.

The gene calls are TRBV27 and TRBJ2-7; 9 bases fit TRBD1. The germline V gene has CDR1 MNHEY and CDR2 SMNVEV (reference sequence). This CDR3 spans 20 amino acids. J was trimmed by 1 base and V by 3 bases; bases with no gene match: 19. The CDR3 sequence is CASSFSRDRVWEGRSYEQYF. CDR3 sequence (DNA): TGTGCCAGCAGTTTTTCCCGGGACAGGGTTTGGGAAGGTCGGTCCTACGAGCAGTACTTC.

The rearrangement joins TRBV19 to TRBJ2-3, with 8 bases lining up with TRBD1. V was clipped by 0 bases and J by 5 bases; unmatched bases: 7. Germline values: CDR1 LNHDA, CDR2 SQIVND (reference sequence). There are 16 residues in the CDR3. The CDR3 loop is CASSIEDRVDLDTQYF. The CDR3 DNA reads as TGTGCCAGTAGTATAGAGGACAGGGTAGATCTAGATACGCAGTATTTT.

V usage is TRBV28 and J usage is TRBJ2-4; 7 bases map to TRBD2. V trimming: 6 bases; J trimming: 0 bases; junction bases outside the gene matches: 8. The CDR3 spans 16 residues. Germline V gene data show CDR1 as MDHEN and CDR2 as SYDVKM. The CDR3 loop is CASSVAGEIAKNIQYF. CDR3 nucleotides: TGTGCCAGCAGCGTGGCGGGGGAAATAGCCAAAAACATTCAGTACTTC.

The chain has TRBV6-1 and TRBJ2-2, with 8 nucleotides matching TRBD1. The CDR3 is 15 amino acids. The junction had 4 bases not matched to a gene; V was cut back by 2 bases and J by 5 bases. Germline V gene lookup returns CDR1 MNHNS and CDR2 SASEGT. CDR3 bases: TGTGCCAGCAGTGAACAGGGGGCGCGGACCGGGGAGCTGTTTTTT. It is translated as CASSEQGARTGELFF.

Only one count was recorded for this clone. The chain joins TRBV19 to TRBJ1-2; D gene ambiguous. V gave up 5 bases and J gave up 6 bases, with 19 bases separating them. The CDR3 is made up of 15 amino acids. Germline CDR1 and CDR2: LNHDA and SQIVND (reference sequence). This CDR3 is CASSPLSPGEDGYTF. CDR3 coding DNA: TGTGCCAGTAGTCCCCTATCCCCGGGAGAGGATGGCTACACCTTC.

J is TRBJ1-2 and V is TRBV3-1 (or the pseudogene TRBV3-2); 7 bases are shared with TRBD1. The length of the CDR3 is 15 residues. Germline CDR1 is LGHDT and CDR2 is YNNKEL (reference sequence). The V segment lost 3 bases and the J segment 6 bases; nucleotides outside the gene matches: 10. DNA for the CDR3: TGTGCCAGCAGCCACTTTAGGGGTGGGACAGATGGCTACACCTTC. Its translation: CASSHFRGGTDGYTF.

This sequence joins TRBV5-1 and TRBJ2-3; 7 bases match TRBD1. Trimming removed 4 bases from V and 2 bases from J; junction bases left unmatched: 7. CDR1 is SGHRS and CDR2 is YFSETQ in the germline V gene. This CDR3 is 15 amino acids long. CDR3 residues: CASSRDRSYTDTQYF. In nucleotides, the CDR3 is TGCGCCAGCAGCCGGGACAGATCCTACACAGATACGCAGTATTTT.

The chain joins TRBV2 to TRBJ2-7; TRBD1 is a possible D gene (6 bases). V lost 7 bases to trimming and J lost 7 bases, with 20 bases between them. Germline V gene data show CDR1 as SNHLY and CDR2 as FYNNEI. CDR3 length equals 14 residues. This chain's CDR3 is CASNMDSPPTEQYF. In DNA form, the CDR3 reads TGTGCCAGCAATATGGACAGTCCCCCTACGGAGCAGTACTTC.

The chain combines TRBV5-6 with TRBJ1-2; TRBD1 is a possible D gene (6 bases). The CDR3 has 13 residues. Trimming took off 1 base at V and 7 bases at J, with 11 bases between the two ends. The germline V gene has CDR1 SGHDT and CDR2 YYEEEE. This CDR3 reads CASSLRQGSGYTF. The CDR3 DNA is TGTGCCAGCAGCTTGCGGCAGGGGTCTGGCTACACCTTC.

The chain joins TRBV5-6 to TRBJ1-4; D gene ambiguous. V was trimmed by 0 bases and J by 8 bases, leaving 11 bases between them. The CDR3 is made up of 14 amino acids. Germline lookup yields CDR1 SGHDT and CDR2 YYEEEE. CDR3 in amino acids: CASSLAVVREKLFF. The DNA of the CDR3 is TGTGCCAGCAGCTTGGCCGTAGTGAGGGAAAAACTGTTTTTT.

The chain joins TRBV7-9 to TRBJ1-5, with TRBD1 matching over 7 bases. CDR3 length: 13 residues. The ends lost 2 bases at V and 6 bases at J; junction bases unmatched: 1. CDR1 SEHNR and CDR2 FQNEAQ come from the germline V gene (reference sequence). The CDR3 region is CASSLTGAQPQHF. The CDR3 bases are TGTGCCAGCAGCTTAACAGGGGCTCAGCCCCAGCATTTT.

The chain carries TRBV2 and TRBJ2-7; 9 bases match TRBD1. Losses at the gene ends were 7 bases for V and 6 bases for J; bases not matched to a gene: 7. The CDR3 loop spans 13 amino acids. CDR1 and CDR2 (germline): SNHLY, FYNNEI. The CDR3 is CASTGLTGGEQYF. The CDR3, as DNA: TGTGCCAGCACGGGGCTGACAGGGGGCGAGCAGTACTTC.

Only one count was recorded for this clone. The chain combines TRBV3-1 (or the pseudogene TRBV3-2) with TRBJ1-2; a possible D gene is TRBD1 (6 bases). Trimming took off 3 bases at V and 8 bases at J, with 13 bases between the two ends. The CDR3 has 13 amino acids. Germline V CDR1 and CDR2: LGHDT, YNNKEL (reference sequence). The CDR3 nucleotides are TGTGCCAGCAGCCACCATAGAGGACAGGGCTACACCTTC. This encodes CASSHHRGQGYTF.

This rearrangement joins TRBV7-2 to TRBJ2-5; D unclear. Between the trimmed V and J ends, which lost 5 bases and 5 bases, there was a span of 9 bases. The CDR3 runs 12 residues. Per germline, CDR1 SGHTA and CDR2 FQGNSA. The DNA for the CDR3 is TGTGCCAGCAGCCGATTGCGGGAGACCCAGTACTTC. Translating gives CASSRLRETQYF.

Concerning this clone itself: Sequence at one end of the junction differs from germline and may be a read error. This CDR3 is also generated by other DNA sequences in the sample. This sequence joins TRBV18 and TRBJ1-1; TRBD1 matches at 7 bases. The length of the CDR3 is 14 residues. Germline CDR1 KGHSH, CDR2 LQKENI. CDR3 bases: TGTGCCAGCTCCCCACAGGGGATTGGGACTGAAGCTTTCTTT. Its translation: CASSPQGIGTEAFF.

The chain employs TRBV5-5 and TRBJ1-5; D is undetermined. Trimming removed 4 bases at V and 0 bases at J, with 8 bases between. The CDR3 runs to 14 residues. The germline CDR1 and CDR2 sequences are SGHKS and YYEKEE (reference sequence). CDR3 coding DNA: TGTGCCAGCAGCCCCCGGGATAGCAATCAGCCCCAGCATTTT. Translated: CASSPRDSNQPQHF. Supplemented by reference TRBV5-5 and TRBJ1-5, the full variable domain reads DAGVTQSPTHLIKTRGQQVTLRCSPISGHKSVSWYQQVLGQGPQFIFQYYEKEERGRGNFPDRFSARQFPNYSSELNVNALLLGDSALYLCASSPRDSNQPQHFGDGTRLSIL.

The chain carries TRBV2 and TRBJ2-5, with 8 bases fitting TRBD2. From germline, CDR1 is SNHLY and CDR2 FYNNEI. The ends lost 6 bases at V and 2 bases at J; junction bases unmatched: 14. The CDR3 contains 17 residues. DNA for the CDR3: TGTGCCAGCAGAGATATCCTAGCGGGCGAGAATCAAGAGACCCAGTACTTC. Translated, it gives CASRDILAGENQETQYF.